Below, 5 T cell receptor beta chains from the same sample are listed, as sequenced in a study of breast tumors, draining lymph nodes, adjacent tissues. TCRdb itself ran the multiplex PCR reads through MiXCR, one entry per CDR3 protein. The table lists more than 50,000 distinct CDR3 sequences, about 40% of them singletons. Specimen: breast tumor tissue. The receptors shown here come from a female donor with breast cancer. Some clones in this sample may be carry-over from other donors' samples.

The table lists this clonotype with many counts. A clone one base away is much larger, so this may be a read error. This chain's CDR3 is CASSSGVAETQYF. CDR3 DNA sequence: TGTGCCAGCAGCTCGGGAGTAGCTGAGACCCAGTACTTC. V gene TRBV5-8 combines with J gene TRBJ2-5; maybe TRBD2 (6 bases). There are 13 residues in the CDR3. Trimming took off 3 bases at V and 5 bases at J, with 11 bases between the two ends. Germline CDR1 reads SGHTS; CDR2 reads YDEGEE.

V usage is TRBV5-8 and J usage is TRBJ1-1, with 7 bases fitting TRBD1. The CDR3 spans 13 residues. Unmatched junction bases numbered 2, after V lost 2 bases and J lost 4 bases. Germline V gene lookup returns CDR1 SGHTS and CDR2 YDEGEE. The CDR3 DNA is TGTGCCAGCAGCTTTGACAGGGCCACTGAAGCTTTCTTT. Amino acids: CASSFDRATEAFF.

This clonotype was seen at least ten times. The chain joins TRBV14 to TRBJ1-2; D is unresolved. Germline CDR1 reads SGHDN; CDR2 reads FVKESK. V dropped 0 bases and J dropped 4 bases, with 12 bases sitting between them. The CDR3 is 15 residues long. CDR3 amino acids: CASSQDTLFVYGYTF. Written as DNA, the CDR3 is TGTGCCAGCAGCCAAGATACGCTGTTCGTCTATGGCTACACCTTC.

By proportion, this clonotype is medium-sized. This chain links TRBV7-2 with TRBJ2-3; 10 bases line up with TRBD2. CDR3 size: 15 residues. V shed 6 bases, J shed 1 base, and the junction held 4 bases outside the gene matches. Germline V gives CDR1 SGHTA, CDR2 FQGNSA. The CDR3 nucleotides read TGTGCCAGCAGACGTAGCGGGGGGCGCACAGATACGCAGTATTTT. Protein sequence: CASRRSGGRTDTQYF.

This clonotype was counted ten times or more. The chain combines TRBV2 with TRBJ1-1, with a possible D match to TRBD1 (6 bases). CDR1 is SNHLY and CDR2 is FYNNEI in the germline V gene. V was shortened by 4 bases and J by 0 bases, with 9 bases between the two germline ends. The CDR3 covers 14 residues. CDR3: CASSVGQLNTEAFF. In DNA, the CDR3 is TGTGCCAGCAGTGTAGGACAGTTGAACACTGAAGCTTTCTTT.